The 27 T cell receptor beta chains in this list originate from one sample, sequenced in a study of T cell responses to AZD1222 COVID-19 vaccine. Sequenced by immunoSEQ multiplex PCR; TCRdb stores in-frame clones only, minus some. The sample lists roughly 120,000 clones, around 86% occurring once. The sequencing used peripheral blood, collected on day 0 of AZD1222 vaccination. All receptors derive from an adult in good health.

The CDR3 DNA follows: TGTGCCAGCAAGCCGACAACTAATGAAAAACTGTTTTTT. Protein sequence: CASKPTTNEKLFF. The chain joins TRBV7-2 to TRBJ1-4, with unresolved D. V was shortened by 7 bases and J by 0 bases, with 6 bases between the two germline ends. Germline CDR1 and CDR2: SGHTA and FQGNSA. The CDR3 is made up of 13 amino acids.

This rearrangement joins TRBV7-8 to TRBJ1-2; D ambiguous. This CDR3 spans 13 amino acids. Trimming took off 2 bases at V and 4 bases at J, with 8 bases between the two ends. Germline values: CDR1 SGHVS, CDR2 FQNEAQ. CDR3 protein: CASSLWVPYGYTF. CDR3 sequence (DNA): TGTGCCAGCAGCTTATGGGTCCCCTATGGCTACACCTTC.

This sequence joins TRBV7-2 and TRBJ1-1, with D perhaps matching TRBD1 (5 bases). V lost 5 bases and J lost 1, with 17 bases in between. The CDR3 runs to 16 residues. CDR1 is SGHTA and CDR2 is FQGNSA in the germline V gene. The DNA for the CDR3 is TGTGCCAGCAGCCAAACAGGATGGGGGTGGAACACTGAAGCTTTCTTT. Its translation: CASSQTGWGWNTEAFF.

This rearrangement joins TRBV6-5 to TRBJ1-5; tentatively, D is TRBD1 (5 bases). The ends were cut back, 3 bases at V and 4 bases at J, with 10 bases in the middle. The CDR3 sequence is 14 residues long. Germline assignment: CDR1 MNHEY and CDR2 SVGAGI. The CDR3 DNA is TGTGCCAGCAGTTATTCCAGGGTTAATCAGCCCCAGCATTTT. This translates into CASSYSRVNQPQHF.

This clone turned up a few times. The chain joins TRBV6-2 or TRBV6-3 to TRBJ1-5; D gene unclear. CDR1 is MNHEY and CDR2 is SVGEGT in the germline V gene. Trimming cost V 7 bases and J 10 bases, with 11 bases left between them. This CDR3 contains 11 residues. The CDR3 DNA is TGTGCCAGCACTGACTCGAGTCCCCAGCATTTT. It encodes CASTDSSPQHF.

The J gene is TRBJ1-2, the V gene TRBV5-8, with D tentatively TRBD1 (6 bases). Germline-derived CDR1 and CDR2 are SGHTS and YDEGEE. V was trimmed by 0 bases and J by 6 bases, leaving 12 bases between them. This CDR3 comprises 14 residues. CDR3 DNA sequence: TGTGCCAGCAGCTTGGCCGAGGGGGTCCATGGCTACACCTTC. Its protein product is CASSLAEGVHGYTF. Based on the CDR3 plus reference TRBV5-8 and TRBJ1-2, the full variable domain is EAGVTQSPTHLIKTRGQQATLRCSPISGHTSVYWYQQALGLGLQFLLWYDEGEERNRGNFPPRFSGRQFPNYSSELNVNALELEDSALYLCASSLAEGVHGYTFGSGTRLTVV.

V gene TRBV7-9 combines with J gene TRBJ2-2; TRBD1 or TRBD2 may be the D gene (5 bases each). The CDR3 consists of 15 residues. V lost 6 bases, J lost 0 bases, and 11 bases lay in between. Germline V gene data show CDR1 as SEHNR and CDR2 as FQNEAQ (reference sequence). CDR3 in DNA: TGTGCCAGCAGTCGGGACGCTCCGAACACCGGGGAGCTGTTTTTT. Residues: CASSRDAPNTGELFF.

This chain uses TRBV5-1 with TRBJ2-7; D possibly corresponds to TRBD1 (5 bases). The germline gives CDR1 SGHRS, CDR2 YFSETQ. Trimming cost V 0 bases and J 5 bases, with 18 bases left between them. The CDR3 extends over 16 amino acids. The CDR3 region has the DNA TGCGCCAGCAGCTTGGGGGGCTTCCTCGGCGGCGACGAGCAGTACTTC. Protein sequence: CASSLGGFLGGDEQYF.

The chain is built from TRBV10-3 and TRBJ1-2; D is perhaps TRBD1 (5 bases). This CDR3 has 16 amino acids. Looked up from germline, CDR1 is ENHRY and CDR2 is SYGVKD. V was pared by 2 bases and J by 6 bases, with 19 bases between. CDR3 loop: CAISEGPGMVSNGYTF. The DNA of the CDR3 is TGTGCCATCAGTGAGGGTCCAGGGATGGTTTCAAATGGCTACACCTTC.

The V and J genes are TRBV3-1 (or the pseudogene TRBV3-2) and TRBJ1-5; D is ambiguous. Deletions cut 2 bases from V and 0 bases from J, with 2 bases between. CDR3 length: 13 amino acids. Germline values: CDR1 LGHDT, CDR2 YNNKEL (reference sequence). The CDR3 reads CASSQNSNQPQHF. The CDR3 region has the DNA TGTGCCAGCAGCCAAAATAGCAATCAGCCCCAGCATTTT.

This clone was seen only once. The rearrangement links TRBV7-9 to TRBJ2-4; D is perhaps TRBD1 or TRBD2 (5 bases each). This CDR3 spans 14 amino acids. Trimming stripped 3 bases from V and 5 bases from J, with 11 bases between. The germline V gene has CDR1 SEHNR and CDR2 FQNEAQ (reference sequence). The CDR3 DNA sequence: TGTGCCAGCAGCTTGAGGGGAGAGGAAAACATTCAGTACTTC. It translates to CASSLRGEENIQYF.

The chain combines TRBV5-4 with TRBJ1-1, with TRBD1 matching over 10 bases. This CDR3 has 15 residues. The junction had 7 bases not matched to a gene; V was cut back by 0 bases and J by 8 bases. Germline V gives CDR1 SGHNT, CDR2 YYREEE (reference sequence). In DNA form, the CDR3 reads TGTGCCAGCAGCTTGGGGGGACAGGGGCCGTCCGAAGCTTTCTTT. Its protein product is CASSLGGQGPSEAFF.

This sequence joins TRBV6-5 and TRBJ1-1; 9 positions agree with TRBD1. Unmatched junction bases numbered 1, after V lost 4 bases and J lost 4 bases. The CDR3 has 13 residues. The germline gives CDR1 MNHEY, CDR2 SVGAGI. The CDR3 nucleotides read TGTGCCAGCAGTTGGGACAGGGCCACTGAAGCTTTCTTT. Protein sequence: CASSWDRATEAFF.

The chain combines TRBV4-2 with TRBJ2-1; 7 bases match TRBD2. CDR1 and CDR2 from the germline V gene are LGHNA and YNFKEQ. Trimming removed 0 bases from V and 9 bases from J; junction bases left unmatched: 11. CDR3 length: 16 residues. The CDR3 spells CASSQDQRLAAPEQFF. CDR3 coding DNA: TGTGCCAGCAGCCAAGATCAACGGCTAGCGGCTCCTGAGCAGTTCTTC.

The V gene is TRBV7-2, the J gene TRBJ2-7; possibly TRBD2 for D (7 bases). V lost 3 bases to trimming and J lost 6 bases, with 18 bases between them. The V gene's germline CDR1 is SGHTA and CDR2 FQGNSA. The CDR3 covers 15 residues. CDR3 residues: CASSLGGGDHPEQYF. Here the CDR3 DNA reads TGTGCCAGCAGCTTGGGAGGGGGTGACCATCCCGAGCAGTACTTC.

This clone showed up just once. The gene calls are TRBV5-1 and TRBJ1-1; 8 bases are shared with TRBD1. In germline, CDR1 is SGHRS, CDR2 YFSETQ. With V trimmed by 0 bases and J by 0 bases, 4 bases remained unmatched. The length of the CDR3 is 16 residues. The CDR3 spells CASSLGTGWMNTEAFF. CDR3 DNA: TGCGCCAGCAGCTTGGGGACAGGGTGGATGAACACTGAAGCTTTCTTT.

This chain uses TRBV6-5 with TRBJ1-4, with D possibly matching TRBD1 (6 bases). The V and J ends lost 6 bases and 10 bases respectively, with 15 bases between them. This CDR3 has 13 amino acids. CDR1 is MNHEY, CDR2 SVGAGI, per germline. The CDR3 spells CASRSTGRGKLFF. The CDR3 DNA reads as TGTGCCAGCAGATCCACAGGGCGAGGAAAACTGTTTTTT.

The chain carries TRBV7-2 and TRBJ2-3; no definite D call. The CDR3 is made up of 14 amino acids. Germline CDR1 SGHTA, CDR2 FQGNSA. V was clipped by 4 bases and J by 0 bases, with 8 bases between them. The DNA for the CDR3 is TGTGCCAGCAGCTCTCCGGGTAGCACAGATACGCAGTATTTT. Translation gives CASSSPGSTDTQYF.

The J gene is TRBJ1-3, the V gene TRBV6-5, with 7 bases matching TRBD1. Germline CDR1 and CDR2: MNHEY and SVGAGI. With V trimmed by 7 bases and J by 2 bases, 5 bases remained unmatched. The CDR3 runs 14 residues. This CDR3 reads CASKQGNTGNTIYF. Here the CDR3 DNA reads TGTGCCAGCAAACAGGGGAACACTGGAAACACCATATATTTT.

The CDR3 loop is CASSLLENTEAFF. CDR3 sequence (DNA): TGTGCCAGCAGTTTATTAGAGAACACTGAAGCTTTCTTT. The rearrangement uses TRBV27 and TRBJ1-1, with no clear D. The V end was cut by 1 base, the J end by 1 base, with 4 bases between. The CDR3 extends over 13 amino acids. The germline V gene has CDR1 MNHEY and CDR2 SMNVEV (reference sequence).

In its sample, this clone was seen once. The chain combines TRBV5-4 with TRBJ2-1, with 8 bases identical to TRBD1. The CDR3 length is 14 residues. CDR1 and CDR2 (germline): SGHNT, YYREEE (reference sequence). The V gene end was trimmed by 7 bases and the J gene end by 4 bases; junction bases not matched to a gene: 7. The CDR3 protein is CASSGQGVYNEQFF. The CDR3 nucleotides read TGTGCCAGCTCCGGACAGGGAGTTTACAATGAGCAGTTCTTC.

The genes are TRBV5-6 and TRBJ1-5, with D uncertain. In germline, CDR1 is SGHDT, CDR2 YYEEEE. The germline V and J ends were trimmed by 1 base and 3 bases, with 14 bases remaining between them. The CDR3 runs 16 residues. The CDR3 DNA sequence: TGTGCCAGCAGCTTGAGGGCGGCAGGAAACAATCAGCCCCAGCATTTT. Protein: CASSLRAAGNNQPQHF.

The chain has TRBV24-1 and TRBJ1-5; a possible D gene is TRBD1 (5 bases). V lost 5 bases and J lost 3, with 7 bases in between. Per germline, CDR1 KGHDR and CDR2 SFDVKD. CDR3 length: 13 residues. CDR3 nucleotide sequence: TGTGCCACCAGTGCGGGGGACAATCAGCCCCAGCATTTT. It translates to CATSAGDNQPQHF.

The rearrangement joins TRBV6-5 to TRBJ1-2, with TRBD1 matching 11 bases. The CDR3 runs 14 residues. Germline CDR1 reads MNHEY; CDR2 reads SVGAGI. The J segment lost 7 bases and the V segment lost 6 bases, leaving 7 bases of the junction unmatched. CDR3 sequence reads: CASRRGQGALGYTF. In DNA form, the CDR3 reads TGTGCCAGCAGACGCGGACAGGGGGCTCTTGGCTACACCTTC.

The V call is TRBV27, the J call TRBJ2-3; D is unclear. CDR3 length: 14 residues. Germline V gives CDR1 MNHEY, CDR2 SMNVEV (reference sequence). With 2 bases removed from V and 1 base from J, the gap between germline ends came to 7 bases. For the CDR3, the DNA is TGTGCCAGCAGTTTACCGGACGGCACAGATACGCAGTATTTT. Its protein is CASSLPDGTDTQYF.

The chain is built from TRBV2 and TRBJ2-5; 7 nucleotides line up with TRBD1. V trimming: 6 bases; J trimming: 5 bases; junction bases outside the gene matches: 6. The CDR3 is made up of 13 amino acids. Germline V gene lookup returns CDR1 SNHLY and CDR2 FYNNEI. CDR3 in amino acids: CASRRGQGETQYF. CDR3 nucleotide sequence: TGTGCCAGCAGAAGGGGGCAGGGGGAGACCCAGTACTTC.

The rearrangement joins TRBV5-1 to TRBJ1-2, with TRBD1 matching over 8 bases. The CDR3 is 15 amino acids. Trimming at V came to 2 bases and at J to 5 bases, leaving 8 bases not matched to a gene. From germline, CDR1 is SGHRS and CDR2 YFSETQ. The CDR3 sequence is CASSLTQDREYGYTF. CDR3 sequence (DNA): TGCGCCAGCAGCTTAACCCAGGACAGGGAGTATGGCTACACCTTC.